The 10 T cell receptor beta chains in this list originate from one sample, sequenced in a study of blood T cells in healthy people across ages. Next came a second PCR, run for about 6 to 12 cycles, which used a sample-barcoded 5' primer along with a J-beta primer mix. TCRdb independently ran MiXCR on the 5' RACE reads; one entry per CDR3 protein. The profile shows about 1.8 million distinct CDR3 sequences, 49% of them singletons. The sequencing sample was made of blood. The receptor set was obtained from a woman in her thirties or forties in good health.

This chain uses TRBV7-2 with TRBJ1-4; 7 bases match TRBD1. CDR1 and CDR2 (germline): SGHTA, FQGNSA. V was pared by 8 bases and J by 0 bases, with 6 bases of the junction left unmatched. This CDR3 has 15 amino acids. The CDR3 region is CASSSGQATNEKLFF. The CDR3 nucleotides are TGTGCCAGCTCGTCCGGACAGGCAACTAATGAAAAACTGTTTTTT.

This clonotype has more than one count but fewer than ten. This chain joins TRBV6-4 and TRBJ2-5; TRBD2 matches at 8 bases. The ends lost 2 bases at V and 1 base at J; junction bases unmatched: 3. CDR3 length: 15 amino acids. Germline V gene data show CDR1 as MRHNA and CDR2 as SNTAGT. The CDR3 loop reads CASSDRGGSQETQYF. CDR3 nucleotides: TGTGCCAGCAGTGACCGGGGGGGATCCCAAGAGACCCAGTACTTC.

The rearrangement joins TRBV6-2 or TRBV6-3 to TRBJ2-1; 7 nucleotides match TRBD2. Looked up from germline, CDR1 is MNHEY and CDR2 is SVGEGT. V lost 1 base and J lost 2; bases outside the gene matches: 14. This CDR3 has 19 residues. The chain's CDR3 is CASSYFRPPSSGAYNEQFF. DNA of the CDR3: TGTGCCAGCAGTTACTTCCGTCCGCCTTCTAGCGGAGCCTACAATGAGCAGTTCTTC.

The rearrangement uses TRBV5-1 and TRBJ2-3; D gene unclear. Germline V lookup: CDR1 SGHRS, CDR2 YFSETQ. The V end lost 4 bases, the J end lost 6 bases, and 12 bases lay between the germline ends. The CDR3 covers 13 residues. The CDR3 sequence: CASSPGYSDTQYF. CDR3 coding DNA: TGCGCCAGCAGCCCCGGTTACTCGGATACGCAGTATTTT.

The sample holds a few counts of this clonotype. The chain carries TRBV20-1 and TRBJ1-6, with D uncertain. Germline assignment: CDR1 DFQATT and CDR2 SNEGSKA (reference sequence). The length of the CDR3 is 16 residues. The V end lost 0 bases, the J end lost 7 bases, and 16 bases lay between the germline ends. CDR3 sequence: CSARDPLRVENSPLHF. The CDR3 DNA sequence: TGCAGTGCTAGAGATCCCTTACGGGTCGAAAATTCACCCCTCCACTTT.

CDR3: CASSQGQGILDEQFF. The CDR3 DNA reads TGTGCCAGCAGCCAGGGACAGGGGATCTTAGATGAGCAGTTCTTC. The chain carries TRBV7-9 and TRBJ2-1; 10 bases fit TRBD1. CDR1 is SEHNR, CDR2 FQNEAQ, per germline (reference sequence). The CDR3 covers 15 residues. V trimming: 5 bases; J trimming: 8 bases; junction bases outside the gene matches: 9.

This clonotype was seen a handful of times. V usage is TRBV13 and J usage is TRBJ2-7; TRBD1 matches 7 bases. J lost 8 bases, V lost 0 bases, and 10 bases had no gene match. Germline V gene sequence: CDR1 PRHDT, CDR2 FYEKMQ (reference sequence). The CDR3 is 15 amino acids. The CDR3 region is CASSLGGQIGDQQYF. The CDR3 DNA sequence: TGTGCCAGCAGCTTAGGGGGACAGATTGGGGACCAGCAGTACTTC.

This clonotype was counted a few times. The V call is TRBV7-2, the J call TRBJ2-3, with D unresolved. This CDR3 is 13 amino acids long. V was cut by 11 bases and J by 0 bases, with 12 bases left in between. Germline lookup yields CDR1 SGHTA and CDR2 FQGNSA. The CDR3 DNA follows: TGTGCCTCCAGACCGTTTAGCACAGATACGCAGTATTTT. This encodes CASRPFSTDTQYF.

This clonotype appeared once. The DNA of the CDR3 is TGTGCCAGCAGCTCGGCAGACCTTCTAGCGGTCTCCTACAATGAGCAGTTCTTC. It specifies CASSSADLLAVSYNEQFF. The rearrangement joins TRBV7-8 to TRBJ2-1; the match to TRBD2 covers 7 bases. Germline loops: CDR1 SGHVS, CDR2 FQNEAQ. Trimming took 4 bases from V and 0 from J; bases not matched to a gene: 12. This CDR3 has 18 residues.

This chain links TRBV20-1 with TRBJ2-1, with 13 bases fitting TRBD2. The CDR3 is made up of 17 amino acids. Looked up from germline, CDR1 is DFQATT and CDR2 is SNEGSKA (reference sequence). The junction had 6 bases not matched to a gene; V was cut back by 4 bases and J by 0 bases. In DNA, the CDR3 is TGCAGTGCTACCGGGACTAGCGGGGTGAGCTCCTACAATGAGCAGTTCTTC. Amino acids: CSATGTSGVSSYNEQFF.